This TCR beta chain is drawn from a study of Ad26.COV2.S vaccination and SARS-CoV-2 variants. Study conclusions and caveats: Vaccine recipients and placebo recipients showed similar non-spike TCR breadth. The study found higher spike-specific TCR breadth in vaccine than placebo recipients.

Clones were sequenced by immunoSEQ multiplex PCR, and TCRdb holds only the in-frame ones, with some missing. The table records roughly 92,000 clones, approximately 82% of them present only once. This CDR3 comprises 15 residues. Germline V lookup: CDR1 SGHVS, CDR2 FNYEAQ. The ends lost 6 bases at V and 5 bases at J; junction bases unmatched: 4. With regard to this clone: Its antigen is not known.

Specimen: peripheral blood, collected after recovery from COVID-19. The source of this sequence is a human donor who had recovered from COVID-19. The rearrangement uses TRBV7-6 and TRBJ2-5, with 15 nucleotides matching TRBD2. CDR3 sequence reads: CASSSGLAGGETQYF. Written as DNA, the CDR3 is TGTGCCAGCAGTTCGGGACTAGCGGGAGGCGAGACCCAGTACTTC.